These T cell receptor beta chains were read from a single sample in a study of T cells after yellow fever vaccination. One entry per CDR3 protein results from TCRdb running MiXCR on the 5' RACE reads. The repertoire holds 300,000 to 350,000 distinct CDR3 sequences, with roughly 8% as singletons. Sequenced material: PBMCs, taken roughly seven weeks after the first yellow fever vaccination. These receptors all come from a man aged 18 to 29 who received the YFV17D yellow fever vaccine. Both conserved end residues are part of each CDR3. D genes are given only for firm matches. Only some rows state a clone size, as once, few, many or a class for expanded clones.

J	size	D	V	DNA	CDR3
TRBJ2-1	few	NA	TRBV7-6	TGTGCCAGCAGCCCTAGGGGGGGAGGGCTTCGGAATGAGCAGTTCTTC	CASSPRGGGLRNEQFF
TRBJ1-1	NA	TRBD1	TRBV4-3	TGCGCCAGCAGCCATAGAAGAGGGACAGGCTTAAACACTGAAGCTTTCTTT	CASSHRRGTGLNTEAFF
TRBJ2-5	NA	TRBD2	TRBV6-5	TGTGCCAGCAGCTACAGCCTAGCGGTGGGGGAGACCCAGTACTTC	CASSYSLAVGETQYF
TRBJ2-4	NA	NA	TRBV7-2	TGTGCCAGCAGCGAAAGTGCCAAAAACATTCAGTACTTC	CASSESAKNIQYF
TRBJ2-3	NA	NA	TRBV12-3/TRBV12-4	TGTGCCAGCAGCCTACTTACCGATGTTGCGCAGTATTTT	CASSLLTDVAQYF
TRBJ2-3	few	NA	TRBV12-3/TRBV12-4	TGTGCCAGCAGTTTGACCCTTTCTAGGGCAGATACGCAGTATTTT	CASSLTLSRADTQYF
TRBJ1-5	few	NA	TRBV6-2/TRBV6-3	TGTGCCAGCAGTTATCATGGGAACCAGCCCCAGCATTTT	CASSYHGNQPQHF
TRBJ2-5	NA	NA	TRBV5-1	TGCGCCAGCACCCCGATGGACAGCCAAGAGACCCAGTACTTC	CASTPMDSQETQYF
TRBJ1-2	few	NA	TRBV19	TGTGCCAGTAGTATTGGGAAGGCCTATGGCTACACCTTC	CASSIGKAYGYTF
TRBJ2-5	few	NA	TRBV6-1	TGTGCCAGCACCCCTTCCGGGGGTGAGACCCAGTACTTC	CASTPSGGETQYF
TRBJ2-3	NA	TRBD2	TRBV3-1	TGTGCCAGCAGTCCTACCCCCACTAGCGGGCATCTCAAGTATTTT	CASSPTPTSGHLKYF
TRBJ2-2	few	TRBD1	TRBV4-3	TGCGCCAGCCAGGGGGCCACCGGGGAGCTGTTTTTT	CASQGATGELFF
TRBJ2-5	few	NA	TRBV6-2/TRBV6-3	TGTGCCAGCGGATCTCGGGCGCCAGGAGAGACCCAGTACTTC	CASGSRAPGETQYF
TRBJ2-5	many	NA	TRBV11-1	TGTGCCAGCAGCTTAGGAGTAACGGAGACCCAGTACTTC	CASSLGVTETQYF
TRBJ2-5	few	TRBD2	TRBV4-2	TGTGCCAGCAGCCAAGAGCTTCGACTAGCGAGGGAGACCCAGTACTTC	CASSQELRLARETQYF
TRBJ1-5	few	NA	TRBV12-3/TRBV12-4	TGTGCCAGCAGTGCCCCAGGGAGTCATCAGCCCCAGCATTTT	CASSAPGSHQPQHF
TRBJ2-2	NA	NA	TRBV9	TGTGCCAGCAGCTCTTTAAGCACCGGGGAGCTGTTTTTT	CASSSLSTGELFF
TRBJ1-2	few	NA	TRBV7-2	TGTGCCAGCAGCTTTGCTGGGAGGGGTAATAACTATGGCTACACCTTC	CASSFAGRGNNYGYTF
TRBJ2-7	NA	NA	TRBV9	TGTGCCAGCAGCAACCAGGGGGGAGAGCTTTCCTACGAGCAGTACTTC	CASSNQGGELSYEQYF
TRBJ1-1	NA	NA	TRBV7-3	TGTGCCAGCAGCATGACAAGGAACACTGAAGCTTTCTTT	CASSMTRNTEAFF
TRBJ2-1	few	TRBD1	TRBV24-1	TGTGCCACCAGGGACGGACAGGACTTCGATGAGCAGTTCTTC	CATRDGQDFDEQFF
TRBJ2-5	few	NA	TRBV20-1	TGCAGTGCTAGAGATATCCGGACTAACTTATTAGAGACCCAGTACTTC	CSARDIRTNLLETQYF
TRBJ2-1	NA	TRBD2	TRBV7-2	TGTGCCAGCAGCTTAGCCGACCTACTAGCGGGGGGGACCAGCTCCTACAATGAGCAGTTCTTC	CASSLADLLAGGTSSYNEQFF
TRBJ1-2	NA	NA	TRBV4-1	TGCGCCAGCAGCCACGGGGGGGGGAAGGGATATGGCTACACCTTC	CASSHGGGKGYGYTF
TRBJ1-1	NA	NA	TRBV12-3/TRBV12-4	TGTGCCAGCAGTTTGCACCGGAACACTGAAGCTTTCTTT	CASSLHRNTEAFF
TRBJ2-1	many	NA	TRBV7-9	TGTGCCAGCAGCTTAGCGCGAGGGACCTACAATGAGCAGTTCTTC	CASSLARGTYNEQFF
TRBJ1-1	few	NA	TRBV20-1	TGCAGTGCTAGCGGGGGGGCCGATATGAACACTGAAGCTTTCTTT	CSASGGADMNTEAFF
TRBJ2-3	few	NA	TRBV5-1	TGCGCCAGCAGCTTGGCAAGACAGAGCATTGATACGCAGTATTTT	CASSLARQSIDTQYF
TRBJ2-1	few	TRBD2	TRBV5-1	TGCGCCAGCAGCCCCCTTGGTGTGGGGGGGGAACGTTCTCACTTC	CASSPLGVGGERSHF
TRBJ1-3	few	NA	TRBV28	TGTGCCAGCAGTAACAGCAAAGCAACCTCTGGAAACACCATATATTTT	CASSNSKATSGNTIYF
TRBJ1-1	few	TRBD1	TRBV7-9	TGTGCCAGCAGCCGGGACAGGGCGAATACTGAAGCTTTCTTT	CASSRDRANTEAFF
TRBJ1-6	NA	TRBD1	TRBV4-3	TGCGCCAGCAGCCAAGATCGCGGCTTTAGGGACAGCTCCTATAATTCACCCCTCCACTTT	CASSQDRGFRDSSYNSPLHF
TRBJ2-1	few	NA	TRBV7-2	TGTGCCAGCAGGGGGGGAGACGGAAACAATGAGCAGTTCTTC	CASRGGDGNNEQFF
TRBJ2-1	few	NA	TRBV12-3/TRBV12-4	TGTGCCAGCAGTTTACAGGAATCGAACAATGAGCAGTTCTTC	CASSLQESNNEQFF
TRBJ1-5	few	NA	TRBV7-9	TGTGCCAGCAGCTTAGGACCCCGCCAACCCCAGCATTTT	CASSLGPRQPQHF
TRBJ1-4	many	NA	TRBV6-5	TGTGCCAGCAGTTACTCGAGAGGGGTGAGGGAAAAACTGTTTTTT	CASSYSRGVREKLFF
TRBJ2-1	few	TRBD2	TRBV12-3/TRBV12-4	TGTGCCAGCACCTGGACTAGATCCTCCATCTCCTACAATGAGCAGTTCTTC	CASTWTRSSISYNEQFF
TRBJ1-5	few	TRBD1	TRBV6-1	TGTGCCAGCAGTCGGGACAGAAATAGCAATCAGCCCCAGCATTTT	CASSRDRNSNQPQHF
TRBJ2-6	many	TRBD2	TRBV28	TGTGCCAGCAGTTGGGGGGGCTCTGGGGCCAACGTCCTGACTTTC	CASSWGGSGANVLTF
TRBJ1-1	NA	NA	TRBV6-2/TRBV6-3	TGTGCCAGCAGTTACGCGGAAAACACTGAAGCTTTCTTT	CASSYAENTEAFF
TRBJ2-1	NA	NA	TRBV7-3	TGTGCCAGCAGCTTACGTGGGGTGAAACAGGGCTCCTACAATGAGCAGTTCTTC	CASSLRGVKQGSYNEQFF
TRBJ1-4	NA	NA	TRBV20-1	TGCAGTGCTATCGGGTCGACTAATGAAAAACTGTTTTTT	CSAIGSTNEKLFF
TRBJ1-1	few	NA	TRBV20-1	TGCAGTGCTAGGGGGGGTCCTGAAGCTTTCTTT	CSARGGPEAFF
TRBJ2-1	many	NA	TRBV9	TGTGCCAGCAGCGTTAGTGGCAGCCCCTACAATGAGCAGTTCTTC	CASSVSGSPYNEQFF
TRBJ1-6	few	NA	TRBV9	TGTGCCAGCAGCGTAGGGGACGCAGGAACCTATAATTCACCCCTCCACTTT	CASSVGDAGTYNSPLHF
TRBJ2-3	few	TRBD2	TRBV5-1	TGCGCCAGCAGCTTGGTTTCTAGCGGGGGTTTCACAGATACGCAGTATTTT	CASSLVSSGGFTDTQYF
TRBJ1-5	few	NA	TRBV28	TGTGCCAGCCAACGAGGGGGACGCAATCAGCCCCAGCATTTT	CASQRGGRNQPQHF
TRBJ1-6	few	TRBD1	TRBV6-2/TRBV6-3	TGTGCCAGTGACAGGGGCTATAATTCACCCCTCCACTTT	CASDRGYNSPLHF
TRBJ2-5	few	TRBD1	TRBV5-6	TGTGCCAGCAGCTCATACAGGGGGCAAGAGACCCAGTACTTC	CASSSYRGQETQYF
TRBJ2-5	NA	NA	TRBV3-1	TGTGCCAGCAGCCAAGCTGTAGGAGCGACCCAAGAGACCCAGTACTTC	CASSQAVGATQETQYF
TRBJ2-2	NA	TRBD2	TRBV12-3/TRBV12-4	TGTGCCAGCAGTTTTGCGGGGGGTTTGTCCGGGGAGCTGTTTTTT	CASSFAGGLSGELFF
TRBJ2-3	many	NA	TRBV12-3/TRBV12-4	TGTGCCAGCACCCTATGGCTCCCGACAGATACGCAGTATTTT	CASTLWLPTDTQYF
TRBJ2-3	few	NA	TRBV15	TGTGCCACCAGCAGAGAAAAGGGGGTAGGAGCAGATACGCAGTATTTT	CATSREKGVGADTQYF
TRBJ2-2	NA	NA	TRBV7-2	TGTGCCAGCAGCTACGGAAGGAACACCGGGGAGCTGTTTTTT	CASSYGRNTGELFF
TRBJ1-4	few	NA	TRBV29-1	TGCAGCGTTGCGTGGGGAATTCGGCTGTTTTTT	CSVAWGIRLFF
TRBJ1-6	few	NA	TRBV5-6	TGTGCCAGCAGCTCGCCAGGGAGGAATTCACCCCTCCACTTT	CASSSPGRNSPLHF
TRBJ1-2	few	NA	TRBV7-6	TGTGCCAGCAGAGGCTCGAATGGCTACACCTTC	CASRGSNGYTF